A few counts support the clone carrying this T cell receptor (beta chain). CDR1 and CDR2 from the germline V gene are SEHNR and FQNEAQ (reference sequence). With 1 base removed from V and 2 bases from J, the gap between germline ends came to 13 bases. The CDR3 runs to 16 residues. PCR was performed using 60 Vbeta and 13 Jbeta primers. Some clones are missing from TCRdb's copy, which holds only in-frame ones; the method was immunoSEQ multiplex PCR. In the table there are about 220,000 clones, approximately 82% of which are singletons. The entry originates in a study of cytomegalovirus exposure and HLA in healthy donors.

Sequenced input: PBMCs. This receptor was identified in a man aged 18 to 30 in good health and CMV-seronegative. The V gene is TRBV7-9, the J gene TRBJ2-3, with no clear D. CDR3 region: CASSLEADEATDTQYF. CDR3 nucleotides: TGTGCCAGCAGCTTAGAGGCGGATGAAGCCACAGATACGCAGTATTTT.